This TCR beta chain was profiled in a study of cytomegalovirus exposure and HLA in healthy donors. Study-level points and caveats: A later analysis reportedly found fewer N-insertions in an Asian-associated ancestry cluster than the roughly 730-donor mean.

Trimming stripped 3 bases from V and 7 bases from J, with 7 bases between. The germline V gene has CDR1 SEHNR and CDR2 FQNEAQ (reference sequence). The CDR3 length is 12 residues. The primer mix had 60 Vbeta and 13 Jbeta primers. Produced via immunoSEQ multiplex PCR; TCRdb's table is partial and in-frame only. The sample records 85,000 to 100,000 clones, approximately 86% being singletons. Comments on this clone: Its specificity is unknown.

The rearrangement links TRBV7-9 to TRBJ1-5; TRBD1 might be the D (6 bases). This receptor was taken from a man aged 30 to 45 in good health and CMV-seropositive. The source material was PBMCs. CDR3 bases: TGTGCCAGCAGCTTCCAGGGGCAGCCCCAGCATTTT. Protein product: CASSFQGQPQHF.